The 27 T cell receptor beta chains listed next were all sequenced from one sample in a study of T cells in tumors after PD-1 blockade. Assay used: immunoSEQ multiplex PCR; TCRdb lists only in-frame clones, some missing. The sample records 30,000 to 40,000 clones, roughly 78% being singletons. The sequencing here drew on PBMCs, taken before anti-PD-1 treatment. These receptors were obtained from a human donor with basal cell carcinoma.

The V call is TRBV25-1, the J call TRBJ1-5; possible D gene TRBD1, 6 bases. The CDR3 spans 13 residues. The V and J ends lost 4 bases and 5 bases respectively, with 9 bases between them. CDR1 MGHDK and CDR2 SYGVNS come from the germline V gene. CDR3 coding DNA: TGTGCCAGCAGTGGGAGACAGGATCAGCCCCAGCATTTT. Translation gives CASSGRQDQPQHF.

The chain uses TRBV7-6 and TRBJ2-7; tentative D call: TRBD1 (6 bases). Looked up from germline, CDR1 is SGHVS and CDR2 is FNYEAQ. Trimming left V 5 bases short and J 7 bases short, with 24 bases between. There are 16 residues in the CDR3. The CDR3 coding sequence is TGTGCCAGCAGCAAAAACCCTGAGGGGACACTTCAGGAGCAGTACTTC. Translation gives CASSKNPEGTLQEQYF. Based on the CDR3 plus reference TRBV7-6 and TRBJ2-7, the full variable domain is GAGVSQSPRYKVTKRGQDVALRCDPISGHVSLYWYRQALGQGPEFLTYFNYEAQQDKSGLPNDRFSAERPEGSISTLTIQRTEQRDSAMYRCASSKNPEGTLQEQYFGPGTRLTVT.

The gene calls are TRBV2 and TRBJ1-6, with TRBD1 identical over 7 bases. Germline V gene sequence: CDR1 SNHLY, CDR2 FYNNEI. The CDR3 spans 16 residues. V was clipped by 4 bases and J by 8 bases; unmatched bases: 11. The CDR3: CASSAAGTAADSPLHF. DNA for the CDR3: TGTGCCAGCAGTGCCGCCGGGACAGCTGCGGATTCACCCCTCCACTTT. The full variable domain, in which reference TRBV2 and TRBJ1-6 provide the parts outside the CDR3, is EPEVTQTPSHQVTQMGQEVILRCVPISNHLYFYWYRQILGQKVEFLVSFYNNEISEKSEIFDDQFSVERPDGSNFTLKIRSTKLEDSAMYFCASSAAGTAADSPLHFGNGTRLTVT.

This clone was seen just once. The chain couples TRBV6-2 or TRBV6-3 to TRBJ2-7; D may be TRBD2 (5 bases). Germline CDR1 reads MNHEY; CDR2 reads SVGEGT. V was cut by 5 bases and J by 3 bases, with 8 bases left in between. The CDR3 has 12 amino acids. The chain's CDR3 is CASSRTVYEQYF. The CDR3 DNA is TGTGCCAGCAGTCGGACTGTCTACGAGCAGTACTTC.

The gene calls are TRBV30 and TRBJ2-3; no clear D. This CDR3 contains 13 residues. The germline CDR1 and CDR2 sequences are GTSNPN and SVGIG (reference sequence). The germline V and J ends were trimmed by 0 bases and 3 bases, with 7 bases remaining between them. The CDR3 loop is CAWSVGLTDTQYF. The DNA of the CDR3 is TGTGCCTGGAGTGTTGGGTTGACAGATACGCAGTATTTT.

The chain is built from TRBV3-1 (or the pseudogene TRBV3-2) and TRBJ2-1; either TRBD1 or TRBD2 may supply D (5 bases each). Germline values: CDR1 LGHDT, CDR2 YNNKEL (reference sequence). V was trimmed by 0 bases and J by 1 base, leaving 13 bases between them. The CDR3 has 17 residues. CDR3 amino acids: CASSQDLGTHSYNEQFF. As DNA, the CDR3 is TGTGCCAGCAGCCAAGATCTCGGGACGCATTCCTACAATGAGCAGTTCTTC.

The chain couples TRBV6-5 to TRBJ1-4; D is undetermined. The CDR3 runs to 15 residues. Germline CDR1 reads MNHEY; CDR2 reads SVGAGI. Between the trimmed V and J ends, which lost 2 bases and 6 bases, there was a span of 13 bases. CDR3 sequence reads: CASSYKGEGDEKLFF. The CDR3 nucleotides are TGTGCCAGCAGTTACAAAGGAGAGGGAGATGAAAAACTGTTTTTT.

V usage is TRBV10-3 and J usage is TRBJ1-1; no reliable D call. Germline CDR1 is ENHRY and CDR2 is SYGVKD. There are 12 residues in the CDR3. V lost 6 bases, J lost 1 base, and 6 bases lay in between. The CDR3 protein is CAIRTQNTEAFF. In DNA form, the CDR3 reads TGTGCCATCAGGACACAGAACACTGAAGCTTTCTTT.

This chain links TRBV3-1 (or the pseudogene TRBV3-2) with TRBJ1-4; no firm D call. V was cut by 5 bases and J by 8 bases, with 9 bases left in between. CDR3 length equals 12 residues. The germline V gene encodes CDR1 LGHDT and CDR2 YNNKEL (reference sequence). CDR3 nucleotides: TGTGCCAGCAGCTCCGACGGGGAAAAACTGTTTTTT. Its translation is CASSSDGEKLFF.

V usage is TRBV14 and J usage is TRBJ1-4, with unresolved D. CDR3 length: 13 residues. Germline CDR1 reads SGHDN; CDR2 reads FVKESK. The germline V and J ends were trimmed by 4 bases and 6 bases, with 9 bases remaining between them. CDR3 bases: TGTGCCAGCAGCCCTCGGATGGATGAAAAACTGTTTTTT. Translated, it gives CASSPRMDEKLFF.

This clone was observed a few times. The V and J genes are TRBV6-5 and TRBJ2-3; TRBD2 matches at 7 bases. Germline CDR1 is MNHEY and CDR2 is SVGAGI. This CDR3 has 15 residues. The V segment lost 6 bases and the J segment 3 bases; nucleotides outside the gene matches: 9. This CDR3 is CASRIEGLPTDTQYF. DNA for the CDR3: TGTGCCAGCAGAATTGAGGGACTACCAACAGATACGCAGTATTTT.

The chain carries TRBV7-8 and TRBJ2-1; D possibly corresponds to TRBD2 (6 bases). CDR1 and CDR2 (germline): SGHVS, FQNEAQ. There are 12 residues in the CDR3. Trimming cost V 5 bases and J 15 bases, with 17 bases left between them. CDR3 in amino acids: CASSPRAGRGFF. The CDR3 region has the DNA TGTGCCAGCAGCCCCCGGGCGGGGCGTGGGTTCTTC.

CDR3 DNA sequence: TGTGCCAGCAGTTTCTCCGGACACCTAGCCTCCTATGGCTACACCTTC. Translating gives CASSFSGHLASYGYTF. V and J are TRBV28 and TRBJ1-2, with D possibly TRBD1 on 5 matching bases. Germline V gives CDR1 MDHEN, CDR2 SYDVKM. The length of the CDR3 is 16 residues. V was clipped by 3 bases and J by 4 bases, with 18 bases between them.

The rearrangement joins TRBV28 to TRBJ1-2; tentatively, D is TRBD1 (5 bases). CDR1 is MDHEN, CDR2 SYDVKM, per germline. V lost 7 bases to trimming and J lost 1 base, with 10 bases between them. This CDR3 is 13 amino acids long. The CDR3: CASTQGRNYGYTF. Here the CDR3 DNA reads TGTGCCAGCACCCAGGGCCGTAACTATGGCTACACCTTC.

The chain has TRBV9 and TRBJ2-2, with 8 bases fitting TRBD2. Germline CDR1 reads SGDLS; CDR2 reads YYNGEE. CDR3 length: 18 amino acids. V lost 4 bases to trimming and J lost 5 bases; unmatched junction nucleotides: 16. In DNA form, the CDR3 reads TGTGCCAGCAGCTCCCAGGGGCTAGCGGGTGTTAGGACCGGGGAGCTGTTTTTT. Its protein product is CASSSQGLAGVRTGELFF.

This sequence joins TRBV7-6 and TRBJ1-3, with TRBD1 as a possible D gene (6 bases). Germline V lookup: CDR1 SGHVS, CDR2 FNYEAQ. V was trimmed by 4 bases and J by 0 bases, leaving 13 bases between them. CDR3 size: 16 residues. This CDR3 is CASSSTTGLSGNTIYF. The DNA for the CDR3 is TGTGCCAGCAGCTCGACGACAGGTCTCTCTGGAAACACCATATATTTT.

The gene calls are TRBV19 and TRBJ1-1; a weak D match, TRBD1 (5 bases). V dropped 1 base and J dropped 4 bases, with 16 bases sitting between them. Germline V lookup: CDR1 LNHDA, CDR2 SQIVND (reference sequence). The CDR3 loop spans 16 amino acids. The CDR3, as DNA: TGTGCCAGTAGTATAGGCCAGGGTAGAGGCGGCACTGAAGCTTTCTTT. Translation gives CASSIGQGRGGTEAFF.

The chain links TRBV21-1 to TRBJ2-2; the table calls TRBD1, which could not be checked here. TRBV21-1 is shown as a pseudogene. The CDR3 has 13 residues. In nucleotides, the CDR3 is TGTGCCAGCAGCACAGGGGTGGGCGGGGAGCTGTTTTTT. It specifies CASSTGVGGELFF.

V is TRBV5-1 and J is TRBJ2-7; possible D gene TRBD1, 6 bases. Germline CDR1 and CDR2: SGHRS and YFSETQ. This CDR3 spans 15 amino acids. Deletions cut 0 bases from V and 4 bases from J, with 14 bases between. The CDR3 region has the DNA TGCGCCAGCAGCTTGGCAGCAGGGGCGGAATACGAGCAGTACTTC. It codes for CASSLAAGAEYEQYF.

The CDR3, as DNA: TGTGCCACCAGTGATTTGGGGCCTGAGCAGTTCTTC. Its protein is CATSDLGPEQFF. The rearrangement links TRBV24-1 to TRBJ2-1; D is unclear. Germline CDR1 reads KGHDR; CDR2 reads SFDVKD. Trimming took off 0 bases at V and 9 bases at J, with 5 bases between the two ends. The CDR3 totals 12 residues.

V usage is TRBV4-1 and J usage is TRBJ2-1; no firm D call. CDR1 MGHRA and CDR2 YSYEKL come from the germline V gene. This CDR3 is 13 amino acids long. With 0 bases removed from V and 10 bases from J, the gap between germline ends came to 10 bases. For the CDR3, the DNA is TGCGCCAGCAGCCAAGATAGGTCACGGGAGCAGTTCTTC. It specifies CASSQDRSREQFF.

The V and J genes are TRBV6-5 and TRBJ1-5; tentatively, D is TRBD1 (6 bases). The germline V gene has CDR1 MNHEY and CDR2 SVGAGI. The CDR3 extends over 15 amino acids. V was pared by 6 bases and J by 7 bases, with 19 bases between. Here the CDR3 DNA reads TGTGCCAGCAGCGCGGAGGGGGGGTTCGGGCAGCCCCAGCATTTT. It specifies CASSAEGGFGQPQHF.

The sample holds one count of this clone. The rearrangement joins TRBV2 to TRBJ2-2, with 7 bases lining up with TRBD2. Germline CDR1 is SNHLY and CDR2 is FYNNEI. V dropped 8 bases and J dropped 1; count of bases not matched to a gene: 4. The length of the CDR3 is 14 residues. The CDR3 DNA reads TGTGCCAGCCGAATAGCGGGGAACACCGGGGAGCTGTTTTTT. This sequence encodes CASRIAGNTGELFF.

This chain connects TRBV20-1 to TRBJ1-1; tentative D call: TRBD1 (5 bases). Looked up from germline, CDR1 is DFQATT and CDR2 is SNEGSKA (reference sequence). V lost 4 bases to trimming and J lost 7 bases, with 10 bases between them. CDR3 size: 11 residues. This CDR3 is CSATSGIEAFF. The DNA of the CDR3 is TGCAGTGCTACCTCAGGGATTGAAGCTTTCTTT.

This chain joins TRBV5-1 and TRBJ1-1, with 9 nucleotides matching TRBD1. CDR1 is SGHRS, CDR2 YFSETQ, per germline. The CDR3 loop spans 15 amino acids. The junction had 5 bases not matched to a gene; V was cut back by 4 bases and J by 1 base. CDR3 amino acids: CASSPRGQGNTEAFF. CDR3 bases: TGCGCCAGCAGCCCAAGGGGACAGGGGAACACTGAAGCTTTCTTT.

The chain links TRBV7-9 to TRBJ1-2; D call uncertain. The CDR3 contains 12 residues. Germline CDR1 reads SEHNR; CDR2 reads FQNEAQ (reference sequence). V was cut by 5 bases and J by 4 bases, with 8 bases left in between. Here the CDR3 reads CASSLGLYGYTF. CDR3 bases: TGTGCCAGCAGCCTCGGCCTCTATGGCTACACCTTC. The variable domain in full, with the rest retrieved from reference TRBV7-9 and TRBJ1-2, is DTGVSQNPRHKITKRGQNVTFRCDPISEHNRLYWYRQTLGQGPEFLTYFQNEAQLEKSRLLSDRFSAERPKGSFSTLEIQRTEQGDSAMYLCASSLGLYGYTFGSGTRLTVV.

The chain employs TRBV7-2 and TRBJ2-7, with D possibly matching TRBD1 (6 bases). The CDR3 has 14 residues. V was clipped by 5 bases and J by 2 bases, with 13 bases between them. The germline gives CDR1 SGHTA, CDR2 FQGNSA. CDR3 DNA: TGTGCCAGCAGCCCTACAGGGTCCCCCTACGAGCAGTACTTC. Amino acid sequence: CASSPTGSPYEQYF.